These 26 T cell receptor beta chains were sequenced from one sample in a study of cytomegalovirus exposure and HLA in healthy donors (TCRdb year 2017). The library was prepared using the immunoSEQ multiplex PCR assay. The clones in this table, taken by TCRdb from immuneACCESS, are in-frame only. Not every clone is retained; where verified, under half of the shortfall comes from an unresolved V gene, and the cause of the rest is unknown. This sample lists around 150,000 clones; just over 85% were detected once. Jointly, the top ten make up approximately 8.5% of the sample. Sequencing was performed on PBMCs. These receptor sequences come from a woman between 18 and 29 years old in good health and CMV-seropositive.

V gene TRBV6-1 combines with J gene TRBJ1-5, with D possibly matching TRBD1 (5 bases). The germline CDR1 and CDR2 sequences are MNHNS and SASEGT. The ends were cut back, 1 base at V and 5 bases at J, with 12 bases in the middle. The CDR3 consists of 15 residues. CDR3 protein: CASSEVKWGDQPQHF. The CDR3 DNA follows: TGTGCCAGCAGTGAAGTAAAGTGGGGCGATCAGCCCCAGCATTTT.

The chain combines TRBV5-1 with TRBJ2-2; no definite D call. With 3 bases removed from V and 4 bases from J, the gap between germline ends came to 7 bases. This CDR3 comprises 13 residues. The V gene's germline CDR1 is SGHRS and CDR2 YFSETQ. The CDR3 DNA is TGCGCCAGCAGCTATGACATCACCGGGGAGCTGTTTTTT. Translation gives CASSYDITGELFF.

The V gene is TRBV28, the J gene TRBJ1-2; possibly TRBD1 for D (5 bases). The germline gives CDR1 MDHEN, CDR2 SYDVKM. The ends were cut back, 5 bases at V and 5 bases at J, with 9 bases in the middle. The CDR3 runs to 12 residues. The CDR3 sequence is CASSEQDYGYTF. The DNA for the CDR3 is TGTGCCAGCAGTGAACAGGATTATGGCTACACCTTC.

V is TRBV7-2 and J is TRBJ2-7; tentative D call: TRBD1 (5 bases). CDR1 and CDR2 from the germline V gene are SGHTA and FQGNSA. The CDR3 is 14 amino acids. V was trimmed by 5 bases and J by 2 bases, leaving 13 bases between them. The CDR3 nucleotides are TGTGCCAGCAGCCTACAGGTCCTCACCTACGAGCAGTACTTC. Translation gives CASSLQVLTYEQYF.

The chain uses TRBV27 and TRBJ1-2; D possibly corresponds to TRBD1 (6 bases). This CDR3 has 15 residues. Germline V gene lookup returns CDR1 MNHEY and CDR2 SMNVEV (reference sequence). V shed 5 bases and J shed 4 bases, with 17 bases lying between them. The CDR3 sequence: CASSLTGFPSYGYTF. CDR3 in DNA: TGTGCCAGCAGTCTTACAGGGTTTCCAAGCTATGGCTACACCTTC.

The V and J genes are TRBV5-1 and TRBJ2-5; D perhaps matches TRBD2 (5 bases). V lost 2 bases, J lost 2 bases, and 16 bases lay in between. The CDR3 contains 16 residues. The germline V gene has CDR1 SGHRS and CDR2 YFSETQ. The CDR3 loop reads CASSFLTGFGQETQYF. CDR3 DNA: TGCGCCAGCAGCTTCCTAACGGGATTTGGACAAGAGACCCAGTACTTC. Supplemented by reference TRBV5-1 and TRBJ2-5, the full variable domain reads KAGVTQTPRYLIKTRGQQVTLSCSPISGHRSVSWYQQTPGQGLQFLFEYFSETQRNKGNFPGRFSGRQFSNSRSEMNVSTLELGDSALYLCASSFLTGFGQETQYFGPGTRLLVL.

The table lists this clone with a count of one. DNA for the CDR3: TGTGCCAGCAGCTTGACAGTAATTGAAGCTTTCTTT. Translation: CASSLTVIEAFF. The gene calls are TRBV7-9 and TRBJ1-1, with TRBD1 as a possible D gene (5 bases). Germline V gene sequence: CDR1 SEHNR, CDR2 FQNEAQ (reference sequence). V gave up 3 bases and J gave up 7 bases, with 9 bases separating them. The CDR3 contains 12 residues.

This clone showed up just once. The rearrangement uses TRBV27 and TRBJ2-7, with 11 bases that match TRBD2. V shed 2 bases, J shed 8 bases, and the junction held 5 bases outside the gene matches. The CDR3 extends over 14 amino acids. In germline, CDR1 is MNHEY, CDR2 SMNVEV (reference sequence). In nucleotides, the CDR3 is TGTGCCAGCAGTTTAGGTCTAGCGGGAGGTCAGCAGTACTTC. This codes for CASSLGLAGGQQYF.

This chain joins TRBV4-1 and TRBJ2-5; 9 positions match TRBD2. The CDR3 consists of 16 residues. Germline lookup yields CDR1 MGHRA and CDR2 YSYEKL. V lost 3 bases, J lost 1 base, and 6 bases stayed unmatched. In nucleotides, the CDR3 is TGCGCCAGCAGCCAGTCTCCTAGCGGGACCCAAGAGACCCAGTACTTC. Its translation is CASSQSPSGTQETQYF.

The V call is TRBV28, the J call TRBJ1-2, with D uncertain. Germline loops: CDR1 MDHEN, CDR2 SYDVKM. This CDR3 region has 14 residues. The germline V and J ends were trimmed by 5 bases and 3 bases, with 13 bases remaining between them. The CDR3 sequence: CASSPLDPYYGYTF. The DNA of the CDR3 is TGTGCCAGCAGTCCCCTAGACCCCTACTATGGCTACACCTTC.

The genes are TRBV5-8 and TRBJ1-2; possible D gene TRBD1, 5 bases. Between the trimmed V and J ends, which lost 4 bases and 8 bases, there was a span of 21 bases. CDR3 length: 15 amino acids. Germline CDR1 reads SGHTS; CDR2 reads YDEGEE. CDR3 residues: CASSNYRIASRGYTF. The CDR3 region has the DNA TGTGCCAGCAGCAATTACAGGATTGCTTCGAGGGGCTACACCTTC.

The chain carries TRBV9 and TRBJ1-1; D might be TRBD1 (5 bases). This CDR3 spans 13 amino acids. The germline V gene encodes CDR1 SGDLS and CDR2 YYNGEE. The V gene lost 0 bases and the J gene lost 6 bases, with 9 bases spanning the gap. The CDR3 loop is CASSVATGAEAFF. CDR3 nucleotide sequence: TGTGCCAGCAGCGTAGCTACGGGGGCTGAAGCTTTCTTT.

The chain employs TRBV14 and TRBJ1-2, with D tentatively TRBD1 (5 bases). Germline loops: CDR1 SGHDN, CDR2 FVKESK. The CDR3 has 17 residues. Trimming took 2 bases from V and 5 from J, leaving 21 bases between them. The CDR3 protein is CASSQNLNSLTVYGYTF. Written as DNA, the CDR3 is TGTGCCAGCAGCCAAAACCTCAACTCCTTGACAGTTTATGGCTACACCTTC.

The genes are TRBV15 and TRBJ2-3; 8 nucleotides align to TRBD2. The trim removed 2 bases at V and 1 base at J, leaving 5 bases unmatched. The CDR3 covers 16 residues. The germline V gene encodes CDR1 LNHNV and CDR2 YYDKDF (reference sequence). The CDR3 is CATSRYTGGGTDTQYF. In nucleotides, the CDR3 is TGTGCCACCAGCAGATATACCGGGGGGGGCACAGATACGCAGTATTTT. The full variable domain, with the rest looked up from reference TRBV15 and TRBJ2-3, is DAMVIQNPRYQVTQFGKPVTLSCSQTLNHNVMYWYQQKSSQAPKLLFHYYDKDFNNEADTPDNFQSRRPNTSFCFLDIRSPGLGDTAMYLCATSRYTGGGTDTQYFGPGTRLTVL.

This clone was seen just once. The chain is built from TRBV6-1 and TRBJ1-4, with D uncertain. V gave up 8 bases and J gave up 7 bases, with 11 bases separating them. Germline assignment: CDR1 MNHNS and CDR2 SASEGT. This CDR3 spans 12 amino acids. CDR3 in amino acids: CASEGFGEKLFF. In DNA, the CDR3 is TGTGCCAGCGAGGGTTTCGGTGAAAAACTGTTTTTT.

This rearrangement joins TRBV7-8 to TRBJ2-1; TRBD2 aligns across 10 bases. V lost 7 bases to trimming and J lost 8 bases; unmatched junction nucleotides: 20. This CDR3 is 18 amino acids long. Germline V lookup: CDR1 SGHVS, CDR2 FQNEAQ. The DNA of the CDR3 is TGTGCCAGCACCCCGAACAGCGGGGGGGCCGAAAGACGATATGAGCAGTTCTTC. Amino acid sequence: CASTPNSGGAERRYEQFF.

The chain is built from TRBV5-1 and TRBJ1-5; TRBD1 is a possible D gene (6 bases). The CDR3 contains 14 residues. V was trimmed by 4 bases and J by 7 bases, leaving 15 bases between them. CDR1 SGHRS and CDR2 YFSETQ come from the germline V gene. The CDR3 DNA is TGCGCCAGCAGCCTAGGGGACACGTTCCAGCCCCAGCATTTT. It yields the protein CASSLGDTFQPQHF.

About this clone itself: The same CDR3 is also encoded by other DNA sequences in this sample. The chain couples TRBV5-1 to TRBJ1-1, with TRBD1 matching over 7 bases. V lost 2 bases to trimming and J lost 2 bases; unmatched junction nucleotides: 3. CDR3 length equals 14 residues. Germline assignment: CDR1 SGHRS and CDR2 YFSETQ. For the CDR3, the DNA is TGCGCCAGCAGCTTCGGGACAGTAAACACTGAAGCTTTCTTT. It is translated as CASSFGTVNTEAFF.

This clone has only a few counts. Written as DNA, the CDR3 is TGTGCCAGCAGCTTGTGGAGCTCCTATAATTCACCCCTCCACTTT. It is translated as CASSLWSSYNSPLHF. The chain has TRBV5-4 and TRBJ1-6; no clear D gene. This CDR3 region has 15 residues. V was pared by 1 base and J by 0 bases, with 5 bases between. Germline lookup yields CDR1 SGHNT and CDR2 YYREEE (reference sequence). The variable domain in full, completed from reference TRBV5-4 and TRBJ1-6, reads ETGVTQSPTHLIKTRGQQVTLRCSSQSGHNTVSWYQQALGQGPQFIFQYYREEENGRGNFPPRFSGLQFPNYSSELNVNALELDDSALYLCASSLWSSYNSPLHFGNGTRLTVT.

V and J are TRBV29-1 and TRBJ2-7, with D unresolved. Trimming took off 1 base at V and 2 bases at J, with 6 bases between the two ends. This CDR3 is built from 12 residues. From germline, CDR1 is SQVTM and CDR2 ANQGSEA. The CDR3 reads CSVEVQAYEQYF. The CDR3 region has the DNA TGCAGCGTTGAAGTCCAGGCCTACGAGCAGTACTTC.

The J gene is TRBJ2-5, the V gene TRBV7-6; perhaps TRBD1 as D (5 bases). In germline, CDR1 is SGHVS, CDR2 FNYEAQ. This CDR3 region has 15 residues. V shed 3 bases and J shed 2 bases, with 13 bases lying between them. The CDR3 spells CASSFEIRQQETQYF. For the CDR3, the DNA is TGTGCCAGCAGCTTCGAAATCCGACAGCAAGAGACCCAGTACTTC.

J is TRBJ2-1 and V is TRBV18; possibly TRBD1 for D (5 bases). CDR1 KGHSH and CDR2 LQKENI come from the germline V gene. V was pared by 5 bases and J by 8 bases, with 16 bases between. This CDR3 comprises 14 residues. DNA for the CDR3: TGTGCCAGCTCATCAACTTACGACAGCTATGAGCAGTTCTTC. This gives the protein CASSSTYDSYEQFF.

CDR3: CASSPPNRGHLNTEAFF. The DNA for the CDR3 is TGTGCCAGCTCACCACCTAACAGGGGACACCTGAACACTGAAGCTTTCTTT. The chain has TRBV18 and TRBJ1-1, with TRBD1 matching 7 bases. The length of the CDR3 is 17 residues. Germline V gives CDR1 KGHSH, CDR2 LQKENI. V shed 0 bases, J shed 0 bases, and the junction held 7 bases outside the gene matches.

The V call is TRBV30, the J call TRBJ1-4; 8 bases map to TRBD1. J was trimmed by 1 base and V by 4 bases; bases with no gene match: 17. Germline V gives CDR1 GTSNPN, CDR2 SVGIG (reference sequence). CDR3 length: 19 residues. The chain's CDR3 is CAWKVVRTGIGKTNEKLFF. CDR3 nucleotide sequence: TGTGCCTGGAAGGTAGTAAGGACAGGGATAGGAAAAACTAATGAAAAACTGTTTTTT.

The gene calls are TRBV2 and TRBJ2-1; 9 bases are shared with TRBD2. Germline values: CDR1 SNHLY, CDR2 FYNNEI. The CDR3 consists of 18 residues. V gave up 6 bases and J gave up 1 base; unmatched junction bases: 13. The CDR3 region has the DNA TGTGCCAGCAGAGGGGGCGACCCGAGCGGGGGGTCCTACAATGAGCAGTTCTTC. It encodes CASRGGDPSGGSYNEQFF.

The genes are TRBV2 and TRBJ2-3; TRBD1 is a possible D gene (5 bases). CDR3 size: 12 residues. V was clipped by 6 bases and J by 3 bases, with 7 bases between them. Germline V gene lookup returns CDR1 SNHLY and CDR2 FYNNEI. CDR3 nucleotide sequence: TGTGCCAGCAGGTCAGGGACAGATACGCAGTATTTT. Amino acids: CASRSGTDTQYF.